The 16 T cell receptor beta chains below all came from one sample that was sequenced in a study of blood T cell repertoires in COVID-19. Sequenced by immunoSEQ multiplex PCR; TCRdb stores in-frame clones only, minus some. The data contain roughly 280,000 clones, more than 75% of them seen just once; the ten biggest clones take up roughly 4.9%. Sequencing was performed on peripheral blood. These receptors all stem from a woman aged 60-75 years with COVID-19, enrolled during active disease.

The gene calls are TRBV27 and TRBJ1-2; TRBD1 might be the D (6 bases). V lost 5 bases and J 2 bases, leaving 12 bases between the germline ends. The CDR3 has 14 residues. Germline V gives CDR1 MNHEY, CDR2 SMNVEV (reference sequence). CDR3 nucleotides: TGTGCCAGCAGTGGGTCTACAGGGAACTATGGCTACACCTTC. Its translation: CASSGSTGNYGYTF.

V gene TRBV18 combines with J gene TRBJ2-3; no clear D gene. V was cut by 3 bases and J by 0 bases, with 4 bases left in between. Germline V gene lookup returns CDR1 KGHSH and CDR2 LQKENI. This CDR3 comprises 13 residues. Here the CDR3 DNA reads TGTGCCAGCTCACCTTCTAGCACAGATACGCAGTATTTT. It translates to CASSPSSTDTQYF.

V usage is TRBV28 and J usage is TRBJ2-6; tentatively, D is TRBD1 (6 bases). CDR1 is MDHEN and CDR2 is SYDVKM in the germline V gene. V shed 10 bases and J shed 2 bases, with 12 bases lying between them. The CDR3 runs to 14 residues. The CDR3 sequence is CATYRVTGANVLTF. The CDR3 DNA follows: TGTGCCACCTACAGGGTGACTGGGGCCAACGTCCTGACTTTC.

J is TRBJ2-1 and V is TRBV27; tentative D call: TRBD2 (5 bases). The CDR3 covers 15 residues. Looked up from germline, CDR1 is MNHEY and CDR2 is SMNVEV (reference sequence). Trimming shortened V by 3 bases and J by 2 bases, and 11 bases separated the two germline ends. Here the CDR3 reads CASSFEGRTYNEQFF. In DNA form, the CDR3 reads TGTGCCAGCAGTTTTGAGGGCAGGACCTACAATGAGCAGTTCTTC.

The table lists this clone with a few counts. J is TRBJ1-1 and V is TRBV7-8; maybe TRBD1 (5 bases). This CDR3 is 17 amino acids long. Trimming took 5 bases from V and 1 from J, leaving 20 bases between them. Germline V gene lookup returns CDR1 SGHVS and CDR2 FQNEAQ. The chain's CDR3 is CASSLNGGFGRNTEAFF. The CDR3 DNA is TGTGCCAGCAGCCTAAACGGGGGTTTCGGTCGGAACACTGAAGCTTTCTTT.

This chain joins TRBV6-5 and TRBJ1-2; weak D call: TRBD1 (5 bases). The CDR3 consists of 12 residues. V was shortened by 4 bases and J by 8 bases, with 11 bases between the two germline ends. Germline V gene data show CDR1 as MNHEY and CDR2 as SVGAGI. The DNA for the CDR3 is TGTGCCAGCAGTTCCAGGGTGCAAGGCTACACCTTC. Translating it yields CASSSRVQGYTF.

This clone was counted a single time. The chain recombines TRBV7-2 with TRBJ1-1; TRBD1 is a possible D gene (5 bases). V lost 3 bases and J lost 6, with 17 bases in between. The CDR3 length is 15 residues. The germline CDR1 and CDR2 sequences are SGHTA and FQGNSA. The CDR3 nucleotides read TGTGCCAGCAGCTTCCGGTTACAGGTTACGGCTGAAGCTTTCTTT. Amino acid sequence: CASSFRLQVTAEAFF.

The chain is built from TRBV10-3 and TRBJ2-1; TRBD2 aligns across 10 bases. Trimming cost V 3 bases and J 4 bases; bases outside gene matches: 9. From germline, CDR1 is ENHRY and CDR2 SYGVKD. The CDR3 runs to 17 residues. The CDR3 nucleotides read TGTGCCATCAGTGAACCCAAAGCGGGAGGGACTTACAATGAGCAGTTCTTC. This encodes CAISEPKAGGTYNEQFF.

The chain uses TRBV3-1 (or the pseudogene TRBV3-2) and TRBJ1-5; D possibly corresponds to TRBD1 (6 bases). Per germline, CDR1 LGHDT and CDR2 YNNKEL (reference sequence). V shed 3 bases and J shed 5 bases, with 14 bases lying between them. The CDR3 is 15 amino acids. CDR3 in DNA: TGTGCCAGCAGCCATACACGGGACATTTATCAGCCCCAGCATTTT. This encodes CASSHTRDIYQPQHF.

As regards this clone: This same CDR3 is encoded by further DNA sequences in the sample. CDR3 sequence reads: CASSEVRGNTEAFF. In DNA, the CDR3 is TGTGCCAGCAGTGAAGTCAGGGGGAACACTGAAGCTTTCTTT. The chain uses TRBV2 and TRBJ1-1; D is perhaps TRBD1 (6 bases). Germline V lookup: CDR1 SNHLY, CDR2 FYNNEI. V dropped 1 base and J dropped 1 base, with 7 bases sitting between them. The CDR3 totals 14 residues.

The rearrangement uses TRBV3-1 (or the pseudogene TRBV3-2) and TRBJ2-1; TRBD2 matches 11 bases. Germline-derived CDR1 and CDR2 are LGHDT and YNNKEL (reference sequence). The CDR3 spans 17 residues. V dropped 1 base and J dropped 8; count of bases not matched to a gene: 10. The CDR3 reads CASSQGASGRPLDEQFF. The CDR3 DNA reads TGTGCCAGCAGCCAAGGGGCTAGCGGGAGGCCCTTGGATGAGCAGTTCTTC.

This rearrangement joins TRBV5-4 to TRBJ2-7; 10 bases agree with TRBD2. Trimming at V came to 4 bases and at J to 0 bases, leaving 7 bases not matched to a gene. This CDR3 has 16 amino acids. Germline V lookup: CDR1 SGHNT, CDR2 YYREEE (reference sequence). CDR3 in amino acids: CASSPPGTSDSYEQYF. For the CDR3, the DNA is TGTGCCAGCAGCCCCCCGGGGACTAGCGACTCCTACGAGCAGTACTTC.

This sequence joins TRBV6-1 and TRBJ1-2; D gene uncertain. Trimming pared 2 bases from V and 4 bases from J, leaving 5 bases between. Germline V gives CDR1 MNHNS, CDR2 SASEGT. This CDR3 is 12 amino acids long. The CDR3 nucleotides read TGTGCCAGCAGTGAAATCCTCTATGGCTACACCTTC. Its translation is CASSEILYGYTF.

V is TRBV6-6 and J is TRBJ2-1; 7 bases match TRBD2. The CDR3 totals 16 residues. V lost 0 bases and J lost 7; bases outside the gene matches: 9. Germline values: CDR1 MNHNY, CDR2 SVGAGI (reference sequence). CDR3 nucleotides: TGTGCCAGCAGTTACTCTTCTGGACTAGGGAGGAATGAGCAGTTCTTC. It is translated as CASSYSSGLGRNEQFF.

The chain joins TRBV28 to TRBJ1-2, with D unresolved. CDR1 is MDHEN and CDR2 is SYDVKM in the germline V gene. The CDR3 sequence is 13 residues long. Trimming took 3 bases from V and 4 from J, leaving 9 bases between them. In DNA form, the CDR3 reads TGTGCCAGCAGTTTTCCGGGTACCTATGGCTACACCTTC. This sequence encodes CASSFPGTYGYTF.

The V and J genes are TRBV19 and TRBJ1-6; D unclear. This CDR3 is 13 amino acids long. The V and J ends lost 7 bases and 10 bases respectively, with 14 bases between them. The germline gives CDR1 LNHDA, CDR2 SQIVND (reference sequence). CDR3: CASKIGDRSPLHF. As DNA, the CDR3 is TGTGCCAGTAAGATCGGGGATCGGTCACCCCTCCACTTT.